This T cell receptor (beta chain) derives from a study of T cell changes during pregnancy in multiple sclerosis. The CDR3 loop spans 13 amino acids. V was shortened by 0 bases and J by 8 bases, with 10 bases between the two germline ends. Per the germline V gene, CDR1 is MDHEN and CDR2 is SYDVKM. The assay was immunoSEQ multiplex PCR, and TCRdb's table has in-frame clones only and misses some. The repertoire has roughly 69,000 clones, 90% to 95% of them found once; the top ten carry over 0.25%. The receptor was derived from a female donor in good health, enrolled as a control in a pregnancy study. The sample here was CD4+ T cells from peripheral blood mononuclear cells, taken in the third trimester of pregnancy. J is TRBJ1-2 and V is TRBV28; D is ambiguous. CDR3 sequence: CASSLWGPRGYTF. CDR3 DNA sequence: TGTGCCAGCAGTTTATGGGGCCCTCGGGGCTACACCTTC.